Here is one TCR beta chain with its context. Clones were sequenced by immunoSEQ multiplex PCR, and TCRdb holds only the in-frame ones, with some missing. The profile shows approximately 210,000 clones, around 86% of them singletons. The data stem from a study of blood T cell repertoires in COVID-19. Study overall: Resolution of symptoms, clearance, or two negative PCRs was present in recovered Cohort 3 donors. COVID-19 samples, acute and convalescent, were from the United States, Italy and Spain.

The CDR3 consists of 17 residues. V shed 3 bases and J 3 bases; nucleotides not matched to a gene: 10. Germline-derived CDR1 and CDR2 are SGHTA and FQGTGA. The sequence was obtained from a man aged 30 to 39 in a cohort exposed to, infected with or recovered from COVID-19 (not recorded which). The rearrangement uses TRBV7-3 and TRBJ2-3; 9 positions match TRBD2. The sequenced material came from PBMCs or T cells enriched from blood (not recorded which). As DNA, the CDR3 is TGTGCCAGCAGCTTCTGGGCTCAAGCGGGAGGAACAGATACGCAGTATTTT. Translated: CASSFWAQAGGTDTQYF.